The entry below describes one T cell receptor (beta chain). The antigen this receptor binds is unknown. Base qualities are not provided; no much larger clone lies one nucleotide away. The time point label, read with the paper, signifies: healthy volunteer bleed at 2 weeks. Total RNA was extracted from unfractionated whole blood that had been collected in Tempus Blood RNA tubes. As TCR sequencing controls, five or six healthy volunteers were used, with blood taken at day 0, 2 weeks and 6 weeks. Library construction relied on RACE. The instrument given in TCRdb is NextSeq 500. During library preparation, unique molecular identifiers were attached to individual cDNA molecules so that TCRs could be counted quantitatively and reproducibly. In the source study's methods: The median number of TCRs per sample was 95,638, ranging from roughly 20,000 to 700,000. V, J and CDR3 annotation of the TCR reads was performed with the Decombinator software suite. Every sample was subsampled to the same number of TCRs (28,000) for the PS versus PT1 abundance plots. TCRs were defined as expanded if absent before sensitization and observed at least eight times at the 2-week time point. The public reads were reprocessed in TCRdb via fastp at Q25 and MiXCR, keeping in-frame beta chains. Every distinct CDR3 protein forms one entry, paired with its most common genes and DNA. V and J calls and clone size were set by TCRdb, not the authors. The sample table shows roughly 100,000 distinct CDR3 sequences, and about 8.6% are seen once. Of the sample, roughly 3.1% falls within the top ten clones.

The data were obtained in a study of human T cells and chemical hapten exposure (dated by TCRdb to the early 2020s). About the full investigation: Libraries were pooled for sequencing, and per-sample TCR yields varied mainly because of small differences in library volumes within the pool. For every blood RNA sample, sequencing covered both the TCR alpha and TCR beta chains. The study tracked peripheral blood TCR repertoire changes in vivo during primary and secondary sensitization to the hapten diphenylcyclopropenone (DPC) in alopecia patients.

CDR1 and CDR2, looked up from the germline V gene (reference sequence), are GTSNPN and SVGIG. V gives up 0 bases and J gives up 5 bases, and the segment between their germline ends measures 5 bases. The CDR3, cysteine through phenylalanine, is 11 amino acids long. Only the CDR3 part of the read is kept: 33 bases, read in frame from the first base. Beyond this particular receptor, the publication reports: After repeated subsampling, changes were observed in the strength of the expansion versus patch-test correlation and in the threshold at which the correlation became significant. No change with DPC sensitization was found in the number of TCRs above 1 in 1000 frequency, and no evidence of global repertoire structure alterations was found.

This clonotype was sampled from a female donor in good health. Some clones in this sample may be carry-over from other donors' samples. Recombination connected TRBV30 to TRBJ2-7; the D gene lacks a confident call. What was sequenced was whole blood. The CDR3 corresponds to CAWSVRNEQYF. The DNA sequence is TGTGCCTGGAGTGTACGCAACGAGCAGTACTTC. When the CDR3 is completed using the reference TRBV30 and TRBJ2-7 genes on either side, the full variable domain is SQTIHQWPATLVQPVGSPLSLECTVEGTSNPNLYWYRQAAGRGLQLLFYSVGIGQISSEVPQNLSASRPQDRQFILSSKKLLLSDSGFYLCAWSVRNEQYFGPGTRLTVT.